The subject of this entry is one T cell receptor (beta chain). This sample stems from a study of T cells after yellow fever vaccination. The CDR3 has 19 amino acids. Looked up from germline, CDR1 is DFQATT and CDR2 is SNEGSKA (reference sequence). The V segment lost 1 base and the J segment 0 bases; nucleotides outside the gene matches: 14. TCRdb recomputed calls from the 5' RACE reads with MiXCR, one row per CDR3 protein. The sample has a few hundred thousand distinct CDR3 sequences; 6.5% to 7.5% are singletons. The chain combines TRBV20-1 with TRBJ2-3; TRBD2 aligns across 9 bases. Here the sequenced sample was CD4+ T cells sorted from PBMCs, taken on the day of the yellow fever booster vaccination. The origin of this receptor is a man aged 30 to 39 who received the YFV17D yellow fever vaccine. CDR3 loop: CSARADLATSGFSTDTQYF. CDR3 DNA: TGCAGTGCTAGAGCGGACCTGGCGACTAGCGGATTTAGCACAGATACGCAGTATTTT.